The T cell receptor beta chain under discussion was sequenced for a study of identical twins (TCRdb year 2016). Describing the broader study: TCR alpha and beta repertoires from monozygotic twins, unrelated adults of various ages and cord blood were deep-sequenced to test whether fetal clonotypes persist. Replicate twin experiments were performed at different times using different library preparation protocols to rule out contamination. Results the study describes overall, beyond this receptor: Out-of-frame TCR alpha sharing in monozygotic twins was systematically underestimated by recombination models, whereas sharing between unrelated individuals was in agreement with the recombination models. Because the same donors could not be followed over many years, the conclusions depended on cross-sectional statistical analysis. Fewer insertions were carried by abundant cord blood beta clonotypes; a weaker similar trend was observed in young adult naive repertoires, while no such trend was observed in memory repertoires. Compared with coincidental sharing between unrelated individuals, an excess of low generation-probability sequences was observed among out-of-frame TCR alpha sequences shared between twins. In beta out-of-frame sequences, excess twin sharing was weaker, because having fewer shared sequences lowered the signal-to-noise ratio. Invariant T cells such as MAIT and iNKT could partly confound zero-insertion analyses, although diverse VJ usage argued against such confounding for most clonotypes.

All donors were healthy Caucasians. Three pairs of female monozygotic twins, all aged roughly 18 to 29 years, were included in the twin cohort. Positive isolation kits from Invitrogen were used to isolate CD4+ and CD8+ T cell populations. This clonotype was recorded a few times. It lacks a known antigen. It has no much larger one-base neighbor in the sample; base qualities were not kept. Taken from the germline V gene, the CDR1 and CDR2 loops are MNHEY and SVGAGI. Its CDR3 holds 16 amino acids, cysteine through phenylalanine. The only DNA kept is the CDR3, 48 bases in frame from the first base. V and J are truncated by 1 base and 6 bases respectively, leaving an intervening sequence of 18 bases. Libraries were constructed by 5' RACE. Sequencing was carried out with an Illumina HiSeq 2000. A universal primer binding site was added through template switching, and the final cDNA carried a unique molecular identifier so that TCR cDNA molecules could be counted accurately. Specific primers in the conserved constant-segment region were used to synthesize first-strand cDNA for TCR alpha and beta chains. To control for contamination, every cDNA library carried two barcodes: a SMART-Mk sample barcode plus Illumina barcodes. TruSeq adapter sequences along with Illumina sample barcodes were introduced in two successive PCR steps. Sequencing of the TCR alpha and beta cDNA libraries was done on the Illumina HiSeq platform using custom primers. Per the original workflow: MiGEC was used to process raw reads and extract unique molecular identifiers, and MiXCR was used to find CDR3 positions. For each individual, recombination models were inferred using an EM algorithm with the repgenHMM and IGoR tools. Shared clonotypes were analyzed with the tcR package in R, and sharing was normalized by the product of cloneset sizes. Out-of-frame nonproductive sequences were analyzed to study raw recombination free of thymic and clonal selection effects. TCRdb cleaned the public reads at Q25 with fastp, built clones with MiXCR and kept in-frame beta chains. Every entry covers one CDR3 protein and lists the most common genes and DNA from its rows. TCRdb's processing, not the authors', yielded these V and J calls. The sample table lists just over 450,000 distinct CDR3 sequences, around 14% of them with a count of one. The ten most abundant clones make up around 0.57% of the sample.

These sequences were also reported in another study, on yellow fever vaccine responses in identical twins. The second study also describes: According to the authors, in identical twins the way T cells responded to vaccination appeared partly convergent and partly personalized. In the study, vaccine-responding T cell clones were precisely tracked in identical twins.

Sequencing was carried out using CD4+ T cells sorted from blood. Here the chain combines TRBV6-5 and TRBJ1-1, with a tentative D gene TRBD1 over 6 matching bases. This clonotype was sampled from a young woman in good health. The sequence in DNA is TGTGCCAGCAGTTACTTCAGGGGCCAAGTCGCGGCTGAAGCTTTCTTT. This yields the protein CASSYFRGQVAAEAFF.